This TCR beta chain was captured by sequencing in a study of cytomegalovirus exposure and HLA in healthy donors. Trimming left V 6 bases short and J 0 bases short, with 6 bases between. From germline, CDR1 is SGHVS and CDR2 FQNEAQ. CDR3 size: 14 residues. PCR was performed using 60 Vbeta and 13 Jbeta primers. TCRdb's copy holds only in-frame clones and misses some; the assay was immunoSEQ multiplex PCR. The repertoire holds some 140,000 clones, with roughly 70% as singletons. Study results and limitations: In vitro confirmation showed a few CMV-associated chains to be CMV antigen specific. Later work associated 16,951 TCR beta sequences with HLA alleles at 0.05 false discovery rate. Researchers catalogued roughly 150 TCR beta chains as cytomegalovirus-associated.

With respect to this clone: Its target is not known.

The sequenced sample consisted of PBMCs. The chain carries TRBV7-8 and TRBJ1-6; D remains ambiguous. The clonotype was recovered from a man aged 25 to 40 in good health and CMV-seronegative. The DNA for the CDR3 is TGTGCCAGCAGTGGGAGCTCCTATAATTCACCCCTCCACTTT. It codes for CASSGSSYNSPLHF.